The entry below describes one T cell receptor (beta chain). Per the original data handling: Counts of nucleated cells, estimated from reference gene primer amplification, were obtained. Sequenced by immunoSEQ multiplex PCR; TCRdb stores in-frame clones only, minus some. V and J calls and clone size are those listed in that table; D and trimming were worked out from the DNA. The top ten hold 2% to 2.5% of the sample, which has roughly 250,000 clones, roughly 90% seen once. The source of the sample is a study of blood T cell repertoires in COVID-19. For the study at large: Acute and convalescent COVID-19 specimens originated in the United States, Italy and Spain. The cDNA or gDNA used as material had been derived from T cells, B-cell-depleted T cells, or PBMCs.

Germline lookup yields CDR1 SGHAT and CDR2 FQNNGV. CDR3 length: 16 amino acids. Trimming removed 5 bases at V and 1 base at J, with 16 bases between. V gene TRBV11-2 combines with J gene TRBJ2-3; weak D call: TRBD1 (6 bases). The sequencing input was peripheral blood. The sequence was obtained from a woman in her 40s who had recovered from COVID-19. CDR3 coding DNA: TGTGCCAGCAGCGGAGTCTTCAGGGGAGGCACAGATACGCAGTATTTT. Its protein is CASSGVFRGGTDTQYF.